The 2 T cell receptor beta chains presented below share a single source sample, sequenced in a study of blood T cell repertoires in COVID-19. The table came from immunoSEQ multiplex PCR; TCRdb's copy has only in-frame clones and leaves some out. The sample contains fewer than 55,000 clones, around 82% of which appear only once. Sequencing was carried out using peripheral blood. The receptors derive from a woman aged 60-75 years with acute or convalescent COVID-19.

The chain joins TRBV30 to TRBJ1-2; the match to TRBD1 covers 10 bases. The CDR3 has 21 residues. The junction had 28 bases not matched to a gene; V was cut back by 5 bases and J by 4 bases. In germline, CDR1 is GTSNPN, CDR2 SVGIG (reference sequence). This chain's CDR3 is CAWSGQGGSKSVDYGPYGYTF. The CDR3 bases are TGTGCCTGGTCCGGACAGGGGGGCTCCAAGTCAGTCGACTATGGTCCCTATGGCTACACCTTC.

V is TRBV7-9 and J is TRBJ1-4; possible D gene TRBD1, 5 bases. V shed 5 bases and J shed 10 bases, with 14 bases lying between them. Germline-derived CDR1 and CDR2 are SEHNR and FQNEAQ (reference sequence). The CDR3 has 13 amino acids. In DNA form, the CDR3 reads TGTGCCAGCAGCCCTGGGGGGTTGGGAAAACTGTTTTTT. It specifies CASSPGGLGKLFF.